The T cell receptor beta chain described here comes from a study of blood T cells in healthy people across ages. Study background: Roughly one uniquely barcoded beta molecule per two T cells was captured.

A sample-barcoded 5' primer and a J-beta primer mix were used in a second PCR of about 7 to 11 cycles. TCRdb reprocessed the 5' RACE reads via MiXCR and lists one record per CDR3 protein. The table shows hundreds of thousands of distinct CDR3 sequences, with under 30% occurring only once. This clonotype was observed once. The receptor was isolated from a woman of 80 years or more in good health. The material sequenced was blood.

The CDR3 bases are TGTGCCTGGAGACTACTAGTAAGGGCGTCCTACAATGAGCAGTACTTC. As protein: CAWRLLVRASYNEQYF. The rearrangement links TRBV30 to TRBJ2-5; perhaps TRBD2 as D (5 bases). Germline CDR1 is GTSNPN and CDR2 is SVGIG (reference sequence). This CDR3 spans 16 amino acids. V was cut by 3 bases and J by 11 bases, with 28 bases left in between.